Detailed here is one T cell receptor (beta chain). Its antigen is unidentified. Individuals having autoimmune disease history or systemic immunosuppression were not enrolled. The table came from immunoSEQ multiplex PCR; TCRdb's copy has only in-frame clones and leaves some out. The sample yields tens of thousands of clones, approximately 92% seen once. This record belongs to a study of OX40 agonist ivuxolimab in advanced cancers. On the study more broadly: A male proportion of about 80% was recorded, with mean age approximately 60 years and range 23 to 79.

The germline V and J ends were trimmed by 0 bases and 8 bases, with 15 bases remaining between them. This CDR3 spans 15 amino acids. Germline V lookup: CDR1 SGHRS, CDR2 YFSETQ. Study observations and caveats: Partial responders treated at 0.1-3.0 mg/kg exhibited clonal expansion among the lowest measured.

V and J are TRBV5-1 and TRBJ1-5; weak D call: TRBD1 (5 bases). The clonotype was recovered from an adult with an advanced solid tumor such as melanoma, head and neck, liver or kidney cancer. Source: CD4+ or CD8+ T cells sorted from blood, taken in a trial of the OX40 agonist ivuxolimab. In nucleotides, the CDR3 is TGCGCCAGCAGCTTGGACTCGCAGGGAGGCGAGCCCCAGCATTTT. It is translated as CASSLDSQGGEPQHF.